The source of this T cell receptor (beta chain) is a study of cytomegalovirus exposure and HLA in healthy donors (dated by TCRdb to about 2017). Some background on the complete study: A later analysis indicated that the 130 or so validation repertoires were generated on the platform also employed for the 600 to 750 repertoires of the first cohort. The aim of the study was to test whether cataloging public T cell receptors could identify signatures of past pathogen exposure. High-throughput TCR immunosequencing, statistical association of individual TCRs with disease status, and machine learning were combined to predict cytomegalovirus infection status. A separate validation cohort of about 110 different subjects was used in addition to the roughly 670-subject first cohort. Findings and caveats that apply to the study as a whole: A few of the identified cytomegalovirus-associated TCR beta chains were confirmed in vitro to be specific for cytomegalovirus antigens. According to the authors, the approach could potentially be generalized to other disease states and immunological phenotypes. Most TCR sequences were seen in very few donors, while some public TCRs were found in many individuals. Of the cluster scores, about 94% were above 0 in a later analysis, which found that TCRs clustered in the first cohort also tended to co-occur in the 95 to 150 validation repertoires. A later analysis had no HLA typing for the validation cohort, so co-occurrence there was scored across all 110 or so repertoires. The classifier was reported to diagnose cytomegalovirus status with high specificity and sensitivity in both the original cohort and the validation cohort. A total of some 180 TCR beta chains were listed by the study as associated with cytomegalovirus.

CDR1 and CDR2 are read off the germline V gene (reference sequence) as LNHNV and YYDKDF. The V end gives up 5 bases and the J end 6 bases, leaving 12 bases in the junction not matched to a gene. The CDR3, from cysteine to phenylalanine, totals 18 residues. Just the 54-base CDR3 DNA is kept, in frame starting at base 1. As concerns this clone: Its cognate antigen has yet to be identified. The input lacks base qualities; no much larger clone sits a single base away.

Donors formed part of the validation cohort, which comprised over a hundred subjects and was distinct from the first cohort of several hundred subjects. The library was made by the immunoSEQ multiplex PCR assay. The study's own analysis went as follows. A statistical classification framework was built to diagnose cytomegalovirus status from the catalog of TCR beta chain sequences. TCRdb obtained this table from immuneACCESS and retained in-frame rearrangements with V and J assigned. These tables miss some clones; where compared with another copy, unresolved V genes account for less than half of the shortfall, and the remainder is unexplained. V and J calls and clone size are those listed in that table; D and trimming were worked out from the DNA. The sample table records under 140,000 clones; approximately 89% of these occur just once. The ten most abundant clones make up over 1.5% of the sample.

This sequence uses TRBV15 and TRBJ2-1; 14 middle bases align to TRBD2. Sequencing input: PBMCs. This TCR derives from a woman aged 18-29 years in good health and CMV-seronegative. The CDR3 region: CATSGTSGRVTGPNEQFF. The nucleotide sequence reads TGTGCCACCAGCGGGACTAGCGGGAGAGTAACAGGTCCCAATGAGCAGTTCTTC.